This TCR beta chain was retrieved from a study of graft-versus-host responses after intestinal transplantation. Germline CDR1 is SGHVS and CDR2 is FNYEAQ. This CDR3 contains 18 residues. V lost 5 bases to trimming and J lost 3 bases; unmatched junction nucleotides: 16. Some clones are missing from TCRdb's copy, which holds only in-frame ones; the method was immunoSEQ multiplex PCR. The profile shows about 110,000 clones, roughly 93% of them singletons. About this clone: The antigen is unknown.

V gene TRBV7-6 combines with J gene TRBJ2-7; 10 bases map to TRBD2. The receptor was derived from a human donor who was the organ donor for an intestinal transplant. Specimen: unstimulated CD8+ T cells sorted from spleen or lymph node cells, collected before transplant. The CDR3 spells CASSANPLGLAGDYEQYF. For the CDR3, the DNA is TGTGCCAGCAGCGCCAACCCCCTAGGGCTAGCGGGAGACTACGAGCAGTACTTC.